These 18 T cell receptor beta chains were all obtained from the same sample, sequenced in a study of blood T cell repertoires in COVID-19 (dated by TCRdb to about 2020). Library preparation employed the immunoSEQ multiplex PCR assay. TCRdb mirrors the immuneACCESS table, restricted to in-frame sequences. Some clones are absent from its copies; in checked studies, under half trace to an unresolved V gene, and the reason for the others is unknown. In all, the sample holds about 250,000 clones, and just over 85% of those were seen once. 1.3% to 1.5% of the sample belongs to the ten largest clones. The sample consisted of peripheral blood. Receptors originate from a man older than 75 with acute or convalescent COVID-19.

The CDR3 reads CASSPSRSRQGAGEQFF. For the CDR3, the DNA is TGTGCCAGCTCACCAAGTAGGTCGAGGCAGGGGGCGGGCGAGCAGTTCTTC. This rearrangement joins TRBV18 to TRBJ2-1, with 8 bases fitting TRBD1. The CDR3 totals 17 residues. V lost 2 bases and J lost 10; bases outside the gene matches: 16. Germline CDR1 is KGHSH and CDR2 is LQKENI.

J is TRBJ1-2 and V is TRBV5-5; D is unresolved. Germline lookup yields CDR1 SGHKS and CDR2 YYEKEE (reference sequence). The V end lost 0 bases, the J end lost 5 bases, and 11 bases lay between the germline ends. The CDR3 consists of 14 residues. The CDR3 here is CASSLDEGSYGYTF. Here the CDR3 DNA reads TGTGCCAGCAGCTTGGACGAGGGTTCTTATGGCTACACCTTC.

This chain links TRBV7-2 with TRBJ2-3; tentative D call: TRBD2 (6 bases). Germline CDR1 and CDR2: SGHTA and FQGNSA. Trimming removed 2 bases at V and 4 bases at J, with 22 bases between. This CDR3 is built from 18 residues. CDR3 coding DNA: TGTGCCAGCAGCTTAATCGGTGGAGGGCCCTCTCTTGCAGATACGCAGTATTTT. Translated, it gives CASSLIGGGPSLADTQYF.

The chain employs TRBV7-2 and TRBJ2-5, with 9 bases identical to TRBD1. V lost 5 bases to trimming and J lost 10 bases; unmatched junction nucleotides: 17. Germline CDR1 and CDR2: SGHTA and FQGNSA. The CDR3 has 16 amino acids. CDR3 loop: CASSVNSGTGKWVQYF. Here the CDR3 DNA reads TGTGCCAGCAGCGTAAATTCCGGGACAGGGAAGTGGGTCCAGTACTTC.

This clone was found once. The chain is built from TRBV19 and TRBJ1-3; TRBD1 agrees at 7 bases. The CDR3 totals 16 residues. Losses at the gene ends were 3 bases for V and 2 bases for J; bases not matched to a gene: 7. Germline lookup yields CDR1 LNHDA and CDR2 SQIVND (reference sequence). As DNA, the CDR3 is TGTGCCAGTAGTATCCAGGACAGGTCTCCTGGAAACACCATATATTTT. Its translation is CASSIQDRSPGNTIYF.

The chain has TRBV5-8 and TRBJ1-5; 7 nucleotides align to TRBD1. The CDR3 runs to 14 residues. The V gene's germline CDR1 is SGHTS and CDR2 YDEGEE. V gave up 4 bases and J gave up 4 bases; unmatched junction bases: 5. In nucleotides, the CDR3 is TGTGCCAGCAGCCAAGACAGGGTAAATCAGCCCCAGCATTTT. The encoded protein is CASSQDRVNQPQHF.

The rearrangement joins TRBV5-1 to TRBJ1-6; TRBD1 agrees at 8 bases. The CDR3 loop spans 14 amino acids. Germline V gives CDR1 SGHRS, CDR2 YFSETQ. Unmatched junction bases numbered 8, after V lost 6 bases and J lost 9 bases. CDR3 amino acids: CASNMGQEFSPLHF. CDR3 DNA: TGCGCCAGCAACATGGGACAGGAATTTTCACCCCTCCACTTT.

The chain employs TRBV7-2 and TRBJ1-5; 7 bases map to TRBD1. The CDR3 is 13 residues long. Germline V gene data show CDR1 as SGHTA and CDR2 as FQGNSA. V shed 5 bases and J 5 bases; nucleotides not matched to a gene: 3. The CDR3 loop reads CASSTGVHQPQHF. The DNA of the CDR3 is TGTGCCAGCAGCACAGGGGTGCATCAGCCCCAGCATTTT.

This clone was seen once. The genes are TRBV28 and TRBJ2-3; TRBD1 matches at 8 bases. V shed 5 bases, J shed 4 bases, and the junction held 8 bases outside the gene matches. Germline loops: CDR1 MDHEN, CDR2 SYDVKM. CDR3 size: 15 residues. CDR3 protein: CASSQQGAGPDTQYF. The CDR3 DNA reads TGTGCCAGCAGTCAGCAGGGGGCTGGCCCAGATACGCAGTATTTT.

V and J are TRBV9 and TRBJ2-2, with a weak D call TRBD2 (5 bases). The CDR3 is 16 residues long. V was clipped by 0 bases and J by 4 bases, with 13 bases between them. Germline loops: CDR1 SGDLS, CDR2 YYNGEE. For the CDR3, the DNA is TGTGCCAGCAGCGTAGAGAGGGCCAGCGCCACCGGGGAGCTGTTTTTT. This translates into CASSVERASATGELFF.

The CDR3 sequence: CASRPRTSGYEQYF. The CDR3 DNA reads TGTGCCAGTAGACCTAGGACTAGCGGATACGAGCAGTACTTC. The chain combines TRBV19 with TRBJ2-7, with 10 bases lining up with TRBD2. Trimming at V came to 6 bases and at J to 4 bases, leaving 6 bases not matched to a gene. Germline V lookup: CDR1 LNHDA, CDR2 SQIVND (reference sequence). The length of the CDR3 is 14 residues.

This clone was found once. This chain uses TRBV9 with TRBJ1-1, with D perhaps TRBD1 (5 bases). The CDR3 has 16 residues. The ends were cut back, 0 bases at V and 0 bases at J, with 12 bases in the middle. Per the germline V gene, CDR1 is SGDLS and CDR2 is YYNGEE. The CDR3 loop is CASSVGTSPMNTEAFF. The CDR3 nucleotides read TGTGCCAGCAGCGTAGGGACAAGCCCCATGAACACTGAAGCTTTCTTT.

The V call is TRBV5-1, the J call TRBJ1-1, with TRBD1 as a possible D gene (5 bases). Trimming cost V 0 bases and J 8 bases, with 14 bases left between them. Germline CDR1 and CDR2: SGHRS and YFSETQ. The CDR3 is 14 residues long. DNA of the CDR3: TGCGCCAGCAGCTTGGATTTCCAGGGCACGGAAGCTTTCTTT. It codes for CASSLDFQGTEAFF.

The V call is TRBV27, the J call TRBJ2-3; the match to TRBD1 covers 10 bases. The CDR3 consists of 15 residues. CDR1 MNHEY and CDR2 SMNVEV come from the germline V gene (reference sequence). After removal of 5 bases from V and 3 bases from J, the junction contained 5 bases not matched to a gene. CDR3 in amino acids: CASSNRDRGTDTQYF. The CDR3, as DNA: TGTGCCAGCAGTAACCGGGACAGGGGTACAGATACGCAGTATTTT.

In DNA form, the CDR3 reads TGTGCCAGCAGTGGGACTAGCGGGAGCTCCTACGAGCAGTACTTC. It translates to CASSGTSGSSYEQYF. This sequence joins TRBV28 and TRBJ2-7; TRBD2 agrees at 14 bases. The length of the CDR3 is 15 residues. CDR1 is MDHEN, CDR2 SYDVKM, per germline. The V segment lost 5 bases and the J segment 0 bases; nucleotides outside the gene matches: 0.

This chain joins TRBV5-1 and TRBJ2-3; 8 bases map to TRBD1. Germline V gene sequence: CDR1 SGHRS, CDR2 YFSETQ. The J segment lost 1 base and the V segment lost 5 bases, leaving 3 bases of the junction unmatched. This CDR3 is 14 amino acids long. CDR3 DNA: TGCGCCAGCAGGCCGGGACAGGGCACAGATACGCAGTATTTT. Translated: CASRPGQGTDTQYF.

The V call is TRBV29-1, the J call TRBJ2-7, with 10 bases fitting TRBD2. This CDR3 comprises 18 residues. The V gene's germline CDR1 is SQVTM and CDR2 ANQGSEA. Unmatched junction bases numbered 15, after V lost 4 bases and J lost 0 bases. This CDR3 reads CSVVPGLAGERSSYEQYF. For the CDR3, the DNA is TGCAGCGTTGTTCCGGGGCTAGCGGGAGAGCGGAGCTCCTACGAGCAGTACTTC.

This clone was detected only once. V gene TRBV7-9 combines with J gene TRBJ2-1; D remains ambiguous. The length of the CDR3 is 14 residues. The germline V gene encodes CDR1 SEHNR and CDR2 FQNEAQ (reference sequence). V lost 2 bases and J lost 8, with 13 bases in between. The CDR3 protein is CASSLLGRVDEQFF. CDR3 nucleotides: TGTGCCAGCAGCTTACTGGGCAGAGTGGATGAGCAGTTCTTC.